Presented here are 12 T cell receptor beta chains from one specimen sequenced in a study of blood T cell repertoires in COVID-19. TCRdb's copy holds only in-frame clones and misses some; the assay was immunoSEQ multiplex PCR. The table records some 150,000 clones, 85% of them present only once. The sample was peripheral blood. The receptors were gathered from a woman in her 40s with active or convalescent COVID-19.

The chain links TRBV6-4 to TRBJ2-1, with 8 positions matching TRBD2. Losses at the gene ends were 2 bases for V and 1 base for J; bases not matched to a gene: 7. CDR3 length: 17 amino acids. Per the germline V gene, CDR1 is MRHNA and CDR2 is SNTAGT. DNA for the CDR3: TGTGCCAGCAGTGACGGGCGGGGGGCGCGGTCCTACAATGAGCAGTTCTTC. Translation gives CASSDGRGARSYNEQFF.

The rearrangement uses TRBV19 and TRBJ1-2, with D possibly TRBD1 on 5 matching bases. V was pared by 6 bases and J by 8 bases, with 22 bases between. Germline V lookup: CDR1 LNHDA, CDR2 SQIVND (reference sequence). This CDR3 spans 15 amino acids. The CDR3, as DNA: TGTGCCAGTAGAAGGGCGACAGCGACACGAACGGGCTACACCTTC. Encoded protein: CASRRATATRTGYTF. Full variable domain (rest looked up from reference TRBV19 and TRBJ1-2): DGGITQSPKYLFRKEGQNVTLSCEQNLNHDAMYWYRQDPGQGLRLIYYSQIVNDFQKGDIAEGYSVSREKKESFPLTVTSAQKNPTAFYLCASRRATATRTGYTFGSGTRLTVV.

The chain uses TRBV28 and TRBJ2-7; 7 bases map to TRBD2. This CDR3 has 14 residues. V gave up 6 bases and J gave up 0 bases; unmatched junction bases: 5. CDR1 is MDHEN, CDR2 SYDVKM, per germline. CDR3 region: CASRPGLSSYEQYF. The CDR3 nucleotides read TGTGCCAGCAGACCGGGACTATCCTCCTACGAGCAGTACTTC.

V gene TRBV19 combines with J gene TRBJ1-5; 12 bases align to TRBD1. CDR3 size: 16 residues. The V segment lost 10 bases and the J segment 6 bases; nucleotides outside the gene matches: 13. Germline lookup yields CDR1 LNHDA and CDR2 SQIVND (reference sequence). CDR3 sequence (DNA): TGTGCCACCAAACCCGCGGGACAGGGGGCCGGTCAGCCCCAGCATTTT. Translated, it gives CATKPAGQGAGQPQHF.

This chain links TRBV7-8 with TRBJ2-5; D is possibly TRBD2 (5 bases). From germline, CDR1 is SGHVS and CDR2 FQNEAQ. CDR3 size: 14 residues. V gave up 5 bases and J gave up 6 bases, with 16 bases separating them. CDR3 protein: CASSPVSGAKTQYF. CDR3 bases: TGTGCCAGCAGCCCCGTGAGCGGTGCCAAGACCCAGTACTTC.

V usage is TRBV30 and J usage is TRBJ2-7; the match to TRBD2 covers 10 bases. Germline V CDR1 and CDR2: GTSNPN, SVGIG (reference sequence). V trimming: 3 bases; J trimming: 4 bases; junction bases outside the gene matches: 9. The CDR3 extends over 15 amino acids. The CDR3 DNA is TGTGCCTGGAGGTTGACTAGCGGGCCCCGGTACGAGCAGTACTTC. It codes for CAWRLTSGPRYEQYF. The variable domain in full, completed from reference TRBV30 and TRBJ2-7, reads SQTIHQWPATLVQPVGSPLSLECTVEGTSNPNLYWYRQAAGRGLQLLFYSVGIGQISSEVPQNLSASRPQDRQFILSSKKLLLSDSGFYLCAWRLTSGPRYEQYFGPGTRLTVT.

The rearrangement uses TRBV27 and TRBJ2-2, with D maybe TRBD1 (6 bases). Trimming removed 7 bases at V and 3 bases at J, with 18 bases between. The germline V gene encodes CDR1 MNHEY and CDR2 SMNVEV (reference sequence). The CDR3 contains 16 residues. The DNA of the CDR3 is TGTGCCAGCAATAATCTCAGGGGCTTGGACACCGGGGAGCTGTTTTTT. Translated, it gives CASNNLRGLDTGELFF.

The V and J genes are TRBV15 and TRBJ1-4, with 8 bases matching TRBD1. The V gene end was trimmed by 1 base and the J gene end by 5 bases; junction bases not matched to a gene: 3. Germline lookup yields CDR1 LNHNV and CDR2 YYDKDF (reference sequence). The CDR3 totals 15 residues. The CDR3: CATSRGQGTNEKLFF. The DNA for the CDR3 is TGTGCCACCAGCAGAGGACAGGGGACGAATGAAAAACTGTTTTTT.

The chain combines TRBV11-3 with TRBJ2-7; D gene uncertain. Trimming shortened V by 5 bases and J by 5 bases, and 10 bases separated the two germline ends. Germline CDR1 is SGHNT and CDR2 is YENEEA. CDR3 size: 12 residues. The CDR3 here is CASSASRDEQYF. The CDR3 DNA reads TGTGCCAGCAGCGCTAGTCGGGACGAGCAGTACTTC.

This chain uses TRBV2 with TRBJ1-5, with D perhaps matching TRBD1 (5 bases). Trimming took off 0 bases at V and 4 bases at J, with 10 bases between the two ends. The CDR3 extends over 15 amino acids. Germline V gene data show CDR1 as SNHLY and CDR2 as FYNNEI. The CDR3 DNA is TGTGCCAGCAGTGAAGCGCTTAGGGGAAATCAGCCCCAGCATTTT. It yields the protein CASSEALRGNQPQHF.

The chain employs TRBV5-6 and TRBJ1-1; no definite D call. V was trimmed by 1 base and J by 6 bases, leaving 4 bases between them. Germline CDR1 SGHDT, CDR2 YYEEEE. The length of the CDR3 is 11 residues. The CDR3: CASSLQAEAFF. The DNA for the CDR3 is TGTGCCAGCAGCTTGCAGGCTGAAGCTTTCTTT. Full variable domain (rest looked up from reference TRBV5-6 and TRBJ1-1): DAGVTQSPTHLIKTRGQQVTLRCSPKSGHDTVSWYQQALGQGPQFIFQYYEEEERQRGNFPDRFSGHQFPNYSSELNVNALLLGDSALYLCASSLQAEAFFGQGTRLTVV.

The chain has TRBV28 and TRBJ2-7; D is perhaps TRBD2 (6 bases). The CDR3 contains 16 residues. V was shortened by 5 bases and J by 5 bases, with 22 bases between the two germline ends. The germline gives CDR1 MDHEN, CDR2 SYDVKM. The DNA of the CDR3 is TGTGCCAGCAGTCCTAGCGAGGGACGGAGAGTCCACGAGCAGTACTTC. It is translated as CASSPSEGRRVHEQYF.